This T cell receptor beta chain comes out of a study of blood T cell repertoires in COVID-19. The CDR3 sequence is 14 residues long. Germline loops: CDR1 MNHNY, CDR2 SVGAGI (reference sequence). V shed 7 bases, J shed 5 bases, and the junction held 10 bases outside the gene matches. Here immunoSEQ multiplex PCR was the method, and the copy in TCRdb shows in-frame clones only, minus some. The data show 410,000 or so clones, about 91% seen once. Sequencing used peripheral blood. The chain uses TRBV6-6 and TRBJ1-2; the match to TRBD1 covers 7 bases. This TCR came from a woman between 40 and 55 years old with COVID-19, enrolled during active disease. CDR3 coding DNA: TGTGCCAGCATTCCGGGACAGTTTTTTTATGGCTACACCTTC. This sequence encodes CASIPGQFFYGYTF.